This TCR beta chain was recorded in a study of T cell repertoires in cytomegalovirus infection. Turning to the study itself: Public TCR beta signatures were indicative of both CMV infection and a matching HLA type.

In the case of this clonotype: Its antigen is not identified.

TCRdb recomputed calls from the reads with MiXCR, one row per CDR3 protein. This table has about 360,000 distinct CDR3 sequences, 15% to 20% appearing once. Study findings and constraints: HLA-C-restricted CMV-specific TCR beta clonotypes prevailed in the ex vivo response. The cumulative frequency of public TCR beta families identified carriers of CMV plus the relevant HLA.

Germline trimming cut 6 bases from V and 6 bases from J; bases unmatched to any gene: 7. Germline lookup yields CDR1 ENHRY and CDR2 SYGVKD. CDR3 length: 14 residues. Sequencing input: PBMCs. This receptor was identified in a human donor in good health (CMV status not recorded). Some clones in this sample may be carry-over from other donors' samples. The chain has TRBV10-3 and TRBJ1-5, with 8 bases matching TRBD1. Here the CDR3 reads CAIRGGQGGQPQHF. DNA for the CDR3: TGTGCCATCAGGGGTGGACAGGGTGGTCAGCCCCAGCATTTT.